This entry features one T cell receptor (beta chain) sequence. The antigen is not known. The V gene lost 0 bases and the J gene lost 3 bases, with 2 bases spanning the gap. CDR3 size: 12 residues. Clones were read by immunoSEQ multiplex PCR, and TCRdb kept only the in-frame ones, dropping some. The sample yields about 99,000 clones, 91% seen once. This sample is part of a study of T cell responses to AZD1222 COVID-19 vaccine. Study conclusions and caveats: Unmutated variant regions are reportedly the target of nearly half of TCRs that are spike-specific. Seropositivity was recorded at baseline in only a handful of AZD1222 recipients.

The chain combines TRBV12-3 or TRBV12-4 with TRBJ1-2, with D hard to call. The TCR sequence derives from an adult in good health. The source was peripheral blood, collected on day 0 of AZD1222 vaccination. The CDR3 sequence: CASSLADYGYTF. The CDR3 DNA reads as TGTGCCAGCAGTTTAGCGGACTATGGCTACACCTTC.